This note documents a single T cell receptor (beta chain) sequence. Between the trimmed V and J ends, which lost 0 bases and 4 bases, there was a span of 7 bases. The CDR3 length is 14 residues. CDR1 and CDR2 (germline): MNHEY, SVGAGI. This sample was included in a study of blood T cell repertoires in COVID-19. Overall study: Samples representing acute and convalescent COVID-19 were sourced from the United States, Italy and Spain. T cells, B-cell-depleted T cells, or PBMCs provided the cDNA or gDNA that served as material.

Original handling: Amplified reference gene primers provided the basis for estimating nucleated cell counts. Clones were sequenced by immunoSEQ multiplex PCR, and TCRdb holds only the in-frame ones, with some missing. V and J calls and clone size are as listed in that table; D and trimming were resolved from the DNA. Among about 64,000 clones, roughly 82% were seen once, and the ten largest hold approximately 5.3%. Sequencing input: peripheral blood. The TCR sequence derives from a human donor in a cohort sampled during active COVID-19. This chain links TRBV6-5 with TRBJ1-3, with D perhaps TRBD1 (6 bases). The CDR3 DNA reads TGTGCCAGCAGTTACTCCGGACAGGGAAACACCATATATTTT. This codes for CASSYSGQGNTIYF.